This T cell receptor (beta chain) was identified during a study of T cells after yellow fever vaccination. CDR3 length equals 17 residues. The V segment lost 0 bases and the J segment 4 bases; nucleotides outside the gene matches: 8. In germline, CDR1 is ENHRY, CDR2 SYGVKD. TCRdb passed the 5' RACE reads through MiXCR, listing each CDR3 protein once. The sample comprises approximately 510,000 distinct CDR3 sequences, just over 20% of which are singletons, and about a sixth rests with the top ten. The specimen comprised PBMCs, sampled less than 25 days after the first yellow fever vaccination. V is TRBV10-3 and J is TRBJ2-3; TRBD2 matches 9 bases. This TCR was recovered from a man in his late teens or twenties who received the YFV17D yellow fever vaccine. The DNA of the CDR3 is TGTGCCATCAGTGAGTCGGCTAGCGGGGTCGTCCCAGATACGCAGTATTTT. Its protein is CAISESASGVVPDTQYF.